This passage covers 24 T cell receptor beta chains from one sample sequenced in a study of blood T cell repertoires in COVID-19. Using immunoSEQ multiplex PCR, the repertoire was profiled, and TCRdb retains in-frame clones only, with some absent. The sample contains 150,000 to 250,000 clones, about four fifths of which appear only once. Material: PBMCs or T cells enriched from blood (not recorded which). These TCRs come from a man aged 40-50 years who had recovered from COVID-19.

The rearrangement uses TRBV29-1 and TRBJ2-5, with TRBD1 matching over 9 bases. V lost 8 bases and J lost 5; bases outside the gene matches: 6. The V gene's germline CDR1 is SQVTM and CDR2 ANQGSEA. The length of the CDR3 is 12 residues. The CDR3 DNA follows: TGCAGCATAATGACAGGGGGTGAGACCCAGTACTTC. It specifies CSIMTGGETQYF.

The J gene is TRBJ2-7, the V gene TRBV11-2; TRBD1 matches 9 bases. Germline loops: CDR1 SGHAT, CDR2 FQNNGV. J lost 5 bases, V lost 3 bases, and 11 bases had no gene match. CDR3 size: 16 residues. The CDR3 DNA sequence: TGTGCCAGCAGCTTCCTGACAGGGGGGCCGGGCCACGAGCAGTACTTC. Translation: CASSFLTGGPGHEQYF.

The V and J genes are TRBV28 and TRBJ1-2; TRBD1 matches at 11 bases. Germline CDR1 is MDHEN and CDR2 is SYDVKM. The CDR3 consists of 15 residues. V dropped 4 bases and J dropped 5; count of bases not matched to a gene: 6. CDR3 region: CASSSSGQGAYGYTF. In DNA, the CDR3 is TGTGCCAGCAGTTCCTCCGGACAGGGGGCGTATGGCTACACCTTC.

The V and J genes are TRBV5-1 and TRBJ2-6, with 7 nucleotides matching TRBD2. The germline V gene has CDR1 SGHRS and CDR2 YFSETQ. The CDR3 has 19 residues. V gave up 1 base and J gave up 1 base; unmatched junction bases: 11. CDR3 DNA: TGCGCCAGCAGCTTGTATACGGCTAGCGGCCCTTCTGGGGCCAACGTCCTGACTTTC. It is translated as CASSLYTASGPSGANVLTF.

CDR3 in DNA: TGTGCCAGTTCGCCGGGGGGGATCTACGAGCAGTACTTC. Its translation is CASSPGGIYEQYF. This chain uses TRBV9 with TRBJ2-7, with 8 bases that match TRBD2. The CDR3 runs 13 residues. V gave up 8 bases and J gave up 3 bases; unmatched junction bases: 7. CDR1 and CDR2 (germline): SGDLS, YYNGEE.

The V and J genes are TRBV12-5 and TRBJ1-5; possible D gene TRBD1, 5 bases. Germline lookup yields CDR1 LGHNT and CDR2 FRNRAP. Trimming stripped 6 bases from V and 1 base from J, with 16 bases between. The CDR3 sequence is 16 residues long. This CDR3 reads CASGPPQGLSNQPQHF. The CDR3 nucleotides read TGTGCTAGTGGACCCCCCCAGGGTCTGAGCAATCAGCCCCAGCATTTT.

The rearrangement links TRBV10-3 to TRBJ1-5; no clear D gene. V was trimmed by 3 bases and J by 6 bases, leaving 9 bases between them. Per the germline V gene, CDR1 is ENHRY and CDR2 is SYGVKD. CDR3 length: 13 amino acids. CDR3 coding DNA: TGTGCCATCAGTGATCGCAGATTTCAGCCCCAGCATTTT. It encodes CAISDRRFQPQHF.

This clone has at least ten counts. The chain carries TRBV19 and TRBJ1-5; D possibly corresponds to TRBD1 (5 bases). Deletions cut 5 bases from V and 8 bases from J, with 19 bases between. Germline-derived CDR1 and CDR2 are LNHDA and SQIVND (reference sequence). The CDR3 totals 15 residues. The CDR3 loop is CASSPGGHYEEPQHF. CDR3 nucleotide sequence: TGTGCCAGTAGTCCGGGGGGTCACTACGAGGAGCCCCAGCATTTT.

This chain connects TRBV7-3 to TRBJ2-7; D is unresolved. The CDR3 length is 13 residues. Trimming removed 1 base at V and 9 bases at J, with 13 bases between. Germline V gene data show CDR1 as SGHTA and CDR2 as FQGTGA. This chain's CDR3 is CASSLNPGPSQYF. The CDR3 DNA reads TGTGCCAGCAGCTTAAACCCAGGTCCCTCGCAGTACTTC. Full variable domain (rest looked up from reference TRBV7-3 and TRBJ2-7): GAGVSQTPSNKVTEKGKYVELRCDPISGHTALYWYRQSLGQGPEFLIYFQGTGAADDSGLPNDRFFAVRPEGSVSTLKIQRTERGDSAVYLCASSLNPGPSQYFGPGTRLTVT.

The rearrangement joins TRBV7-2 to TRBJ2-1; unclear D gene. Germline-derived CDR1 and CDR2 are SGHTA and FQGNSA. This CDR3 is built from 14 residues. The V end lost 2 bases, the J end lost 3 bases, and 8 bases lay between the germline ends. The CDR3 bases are TGTGCCAGCAGCTTATTTCAGGTCTACAATGAGCAGTTCTTC. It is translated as CASSLFQVYNEQFF.

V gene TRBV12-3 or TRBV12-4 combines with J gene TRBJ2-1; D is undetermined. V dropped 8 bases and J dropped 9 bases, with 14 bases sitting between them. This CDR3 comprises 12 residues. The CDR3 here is CASSPSGVEQFF. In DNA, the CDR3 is TGTGCCAGCTCTCCTAGTGGTGTTGAGCAGTTCTTC.

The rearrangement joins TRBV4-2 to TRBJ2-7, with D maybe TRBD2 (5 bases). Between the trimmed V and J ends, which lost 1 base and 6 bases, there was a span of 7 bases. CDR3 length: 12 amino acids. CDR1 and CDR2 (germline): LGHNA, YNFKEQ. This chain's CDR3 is CASSQVASEQYF. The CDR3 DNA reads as TGTGCCAGCAGCCAAGTAGCGAGCGAGCAGTACTTC.

Here the CDR3 reads CASSTSGFFSGNTIYF. The DNA for the CDR3 is TGTGCCAGCAGCACGTCAGGGTTTTTCTCTGGAAACACCATATATTTT. This chain uses TRBV7-3 with TRBJ1-3, with D possibly being TRBD1 (5 bases). Looked up from germline, CDR1 is SGHTA and CDR2 is FQGTGA. This CDR3 has 16 residues. Trimming stripped 5 bases from V and 0 bases from J, with 14 bases between.

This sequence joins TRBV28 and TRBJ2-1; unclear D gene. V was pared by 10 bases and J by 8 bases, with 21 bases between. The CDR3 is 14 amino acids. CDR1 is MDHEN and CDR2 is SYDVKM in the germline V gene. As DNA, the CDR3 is TGTGCCATCGGAACGCGGATTATCCTTCATGAGCAGTTCTTC. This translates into CAIGTRIILHEQFF.

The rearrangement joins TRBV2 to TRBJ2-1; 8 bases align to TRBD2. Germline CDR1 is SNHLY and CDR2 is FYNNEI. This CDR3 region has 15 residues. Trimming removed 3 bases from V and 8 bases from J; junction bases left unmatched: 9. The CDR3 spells CASSEGLAGWDEQFF. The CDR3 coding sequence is TGTGCCAGCAGTGAGGGGCTAGCGGGTTGGGATGAGCAGTTCTTC.

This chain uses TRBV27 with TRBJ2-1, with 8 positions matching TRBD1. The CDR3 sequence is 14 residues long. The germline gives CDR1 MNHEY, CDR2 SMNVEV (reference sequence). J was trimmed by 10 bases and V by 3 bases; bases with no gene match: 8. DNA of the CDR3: TGTGCCAGCAGTTTCGGGGACAGGACGTTAGAGCAGTTCTTC. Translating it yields CASSFGDRTLEQFF.

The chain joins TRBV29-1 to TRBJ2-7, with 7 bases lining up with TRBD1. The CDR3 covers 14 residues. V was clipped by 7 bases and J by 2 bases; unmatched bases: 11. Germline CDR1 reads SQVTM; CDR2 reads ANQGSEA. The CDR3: CSAPPGQTTYEQYF. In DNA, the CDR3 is TGCAGCGCCCCCCCGGGACAGACCACCTACGAGCAGTACTTC.

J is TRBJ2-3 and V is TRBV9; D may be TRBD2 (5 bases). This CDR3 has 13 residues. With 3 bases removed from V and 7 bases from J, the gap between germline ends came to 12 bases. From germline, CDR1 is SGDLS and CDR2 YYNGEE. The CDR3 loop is CASSAPNGNTQYF. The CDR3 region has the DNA TGTGCCAGCAGCGCCCCAAACGGGAATACGCAGTATTTT.

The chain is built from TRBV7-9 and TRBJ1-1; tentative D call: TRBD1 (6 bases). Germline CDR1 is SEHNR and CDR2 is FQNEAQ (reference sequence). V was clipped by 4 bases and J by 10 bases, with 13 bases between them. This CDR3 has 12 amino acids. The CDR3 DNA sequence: TGTGCCAGCAGCTCTTACAGGGAGCGAGCTTTCTTT. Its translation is CASSSYRERAFF.

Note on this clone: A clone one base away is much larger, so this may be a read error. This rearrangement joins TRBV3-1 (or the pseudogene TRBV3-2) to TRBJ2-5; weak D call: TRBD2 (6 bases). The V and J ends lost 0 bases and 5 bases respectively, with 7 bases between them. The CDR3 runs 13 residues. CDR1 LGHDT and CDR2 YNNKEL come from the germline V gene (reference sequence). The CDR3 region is CASSQDRGETQYF. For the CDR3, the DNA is TGTGCCAGCAGCCAAGATCGGGGGGAGACCCAGTACTTC.

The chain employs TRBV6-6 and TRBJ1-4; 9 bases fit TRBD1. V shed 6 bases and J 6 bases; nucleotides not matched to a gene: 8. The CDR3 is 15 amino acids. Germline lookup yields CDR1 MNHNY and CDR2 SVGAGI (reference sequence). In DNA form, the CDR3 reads TGTGCCAGCAGACATCACGGGACAGGGCATGAAAAACTGTTTTTT. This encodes CASRHHGTGHEKLFF.

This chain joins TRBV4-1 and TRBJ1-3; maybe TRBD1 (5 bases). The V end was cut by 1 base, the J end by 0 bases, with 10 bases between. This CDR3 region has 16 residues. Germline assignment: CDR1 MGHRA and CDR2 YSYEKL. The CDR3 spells CASSQASRDSGNTIYF. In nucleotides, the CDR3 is TGCGCCAGCAGCCAAGCTTCCAGGGACTCTGGAAACACCATATATTTT.

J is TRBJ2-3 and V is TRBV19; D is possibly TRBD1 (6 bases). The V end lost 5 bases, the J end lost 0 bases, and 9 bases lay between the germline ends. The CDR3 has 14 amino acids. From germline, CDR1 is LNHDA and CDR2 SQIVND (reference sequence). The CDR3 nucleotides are TGTGCCAGTAGTGTCGGACAGAGCACAGATACGCAGTATTTT. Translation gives CASSVGQSTDTQYF.

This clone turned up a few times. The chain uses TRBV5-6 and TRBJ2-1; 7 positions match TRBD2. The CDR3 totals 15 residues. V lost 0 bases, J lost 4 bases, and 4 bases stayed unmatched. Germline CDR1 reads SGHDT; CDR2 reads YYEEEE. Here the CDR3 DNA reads TGTGCCAGCAGCTTGGGGCTAGCGGATTACAATGAGCAGTTCTTC. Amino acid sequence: CASSLGLADYNEQFF. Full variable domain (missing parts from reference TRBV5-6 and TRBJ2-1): DAGVTQSPTHLIKTRGQQVTLRCSPKSGHDTVSWYQQALGQGPQFIFQYYEEEERQRGNFPDRFSGHQFPNYSSELNVNALLLGDSALYLCASSLGLADYNEQFFGPGTRLTVL.